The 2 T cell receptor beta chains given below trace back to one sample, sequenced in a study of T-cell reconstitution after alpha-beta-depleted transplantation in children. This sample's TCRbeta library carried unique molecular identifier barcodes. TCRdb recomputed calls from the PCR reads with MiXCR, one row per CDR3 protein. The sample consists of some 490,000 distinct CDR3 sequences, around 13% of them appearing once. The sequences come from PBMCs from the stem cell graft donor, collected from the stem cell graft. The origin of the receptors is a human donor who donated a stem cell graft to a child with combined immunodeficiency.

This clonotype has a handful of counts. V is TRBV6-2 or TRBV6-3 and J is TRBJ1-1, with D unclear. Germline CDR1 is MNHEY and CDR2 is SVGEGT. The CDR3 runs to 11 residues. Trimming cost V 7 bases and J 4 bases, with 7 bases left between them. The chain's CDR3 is CASMEGTEAFF. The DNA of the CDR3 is TGTGCCAGCATGGAGGGCACTGAAGCTTTCTTT.

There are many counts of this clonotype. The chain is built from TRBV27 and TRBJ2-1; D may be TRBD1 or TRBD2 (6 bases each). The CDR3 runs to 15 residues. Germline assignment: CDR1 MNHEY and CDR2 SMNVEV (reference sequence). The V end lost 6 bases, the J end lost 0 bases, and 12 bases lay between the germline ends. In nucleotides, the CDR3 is TGTGCCAGCAGGTTAGGGGGGAGCTCCTACAATGAGCAGTTCTTC. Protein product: CASRLGGSSYNEQFF.